The rows below give T cell receptor beta chains drawn from one sample of a study of CD8+ T cells in alopecia areata. Assay: immunoSEQ multiplex PCR; the TCRdb copy retains only in-frame clones and omits some. The sample holds 150,000 to 200,000 clones, around three fifths seen once. The source was CD4+ T cells sorted from blood, collected at week 24, from a patient treated with tofacitinib. The origin of the receptors is a human donor with alopecia areata. Both conserved end residues are part of each CDR3. D genes are given only for firm matches. Size is omitted from some rows. Given values are once, few, many or a class for expanded clones.

j_call: TRBJ2-2; clone_size: NA; v_call: TRBV29-1; d_call: NA; cdr3_length: 14; cdr3_aa: CSAQSVGATGELFF; cdr3_nt: TGCAGCGCTCAGTCTGTGGGTGCGACCGGGGAGCTGTTTTTT
j_call: TRBJ2-3; clone_size: few; v_call: TRBV19; d_call: NA; cdr3_length: 13; cdr3_aa: CASSSGGTDTQYF; cdr3_nt: TGTGCCAGTAGTAGCGGGGGCACAGATACGCAGTATTTT
j_call: TRBJ1-2; clone_size: NA; v_call: TRBV25-1; d_call: NA; cdr3_length: 14; cdr3_aa: CASSEYRGFYGYTF; cdr3_nt: TGTGCCAGCAGTGAATATCGGGGCTTCTATGGCTACACCTTC
j_call: TRBJ2-7; clone_size: few; v_call: TRBV5-1; d_call: NA; cdr3_length: 12; cdr3_aa: CASSSPDYEQYF; cdr3_nt: TGCGCCAGCAGCTCACCAGACTACGAGCAGTACTTC
j_call: TRBJ2-7; clone_size: NA; v_call: TRBV6-6; d_call: NA; cdr3_length: 14; cdr3_aa: CASSYRAGSHEQYF; cdr3_nt: TGTGCCAGCAGCTACCGGGCAGGGTCCCACGAGCAGTACTTC
j_call: TRBJ2-7; clone_size: NA; v_call: TRBV2; d_call: TRBD2; cdr3_length: 14; cdr3_aa: CASSEGGGYYEQYF; cdr3_nt: TGTGCCAGCAGTGAAGGCGGGGGTTACTACGAGCAGTACTTC
j_call: TRBJ2-2; clone_size: NA; v_call: TRBV30; d_call: TRBD2; cdr3_length: 15; cdr3_aa: CAWSGLAGRTGELFF; cdr3_nt: TGTGCCTGGAGTGGACTAGCGGGGAGGACCGGGGAGCTGTTTTTT
j_call: TRBJ2-7; clone_size: few; v_call: TRBV4-3; d_call: NA; cdr3_length: 14; cdr3_aa: CASSRTLGPYEQYF; cdr3_nt: TGCGCCAGCAGCCGCACTCTAGGGCCCTACGAGCAGTACTTC
j_call: TRBJ1-5; clone_size: NA; v_call: TRBV27; d_call: TRBD1; cdr3_length: 12; cdr3_aa: CASRTGGQPQHF; cdr3_nt: TGTGCCAGCAGGACAGGGGGTCAGCCCCAGCATTTT
j_call: TRBJ1-1; clone_size: NA; v_call: TRBV5-1; d_call: NA; cdr3_length: 18; cdr3_aa: CASSLGIWDKPINTEAFF; cdr3_nt: TGCGCCAGCAGCTTGGGGATTTGGGACAAGCCAATAAACACTGAAGCTTTCTTT
j_call: TRBJ2-7; clone_size: few; v_call: TRBV6-6; d_call: NA; cdr3_length: 14; cdr3_aa: CASSQLGSGSEQYF; cdr3_nt: TGTGCCAGCAGTCAACTCGGATCGGGGTCTGAGCAGTACTTC
j_call: TRBJ2-3; clone_size: NA; v_call: TRBV9; d_call: TRBD2; cdr3_length: 15; cdr3_aa: CASSSRAGGPDTQYF; cdr3_nt: TGTGCCAGCAGCTCCAGAGCGGGGGGGCCAGATACGCAGTATTTT
j_call: TRBJ1-2; clone_size: NA; v_call: TRBV28; d_call: NA; cdr3_length: 12; cdr3_aa: CASSWEGYGYTF; cdr3_nt: TGTGCCAGCAGTTGGGAGGGCTATGGCTACACCTTC
j_call: TRBJ1-2; clone_size: NA; v_call: TRBV5-6; d_call: NA; cdr3_length: 17; cdr3_aa: CASSLGHRASRDYGYTF; cdr3_nt: TGTGCCAGCAGCTTAGGGCACAGGGCCTCCCGGGACTATGGCTACACCTTC
j_call: TRBJ1-3; clone_size: NA; v_call: TRBV5-1; d_call: NA; cdr3_length: 14; cdr3_aa: CASSLDGSGNTIYF; cdr3_nt: TGCGCCAGCAGCTTGGATGGGTCTGGAAACACCATATATTTT
j_call: TRBJ2-7; clone_size: NA; v_call: TRBV25-1; d_call: NA; cdr3_length: 11; cdr3_aa: CASSERDEQYF; cdr3_nt: TGTGCCAGCAGTGAGAGGGACGAGCAGTACTTC
j_call: TRBJ1-5; clone_size: NA; v_call: TRBV19; d_call: NA; cdr3_length: 14; cdr3_aa: CASSISRSNQPQHF; cdr3_nt: TGTGCCAGTAGTATATCCAGATCCAATCAGCCCCAGCATTTT
j_call: TRBJ2-1; clone_size: NA; v_call: TRBV2; d_call: NA; cdr3_length: 12; cdr3_aa: CASSDYRLEQFF; cdr3_nt: TGTGCCAGCAGCGACTACAGGTTGGAGCAGTTCTTC
j_call: TRBJ2-2; clone_size: few; v_call: TRBV18; d_call: NA; cdr3_length: 12; cdr3_aa: CASSASPGELFF; cdr3_nt: TGTGCCAGCTCAGCGAGCCCCGGGGAGCTGTTTTTT
j_call: TRBJ2-3; clone_size: few; v_call: TRBV11-2; d_call: TRBD1; cdr3_length: 16; cdr3_aa: CASSLTGAMNPRGQYF; cdr3_nt: TGTGCCAGCAGCTTAACAGGGGCGATGAACCCCCGAGGGCAGTATTTT
j_call: TRBJ1-2; clone_size: many; v_call: TRBV7-8; d_call: NA; cdr3_length: 13; cdr3_aa: CASSTERRYGYTF; cdr3_nt: TGTGCCAGCAGCACCGAAAGACGCTATGGCTACACCTTC
j_call: TRBJ2-3; clone_size: NA; v_call: TRBV11-2; d_call: NA; cdr3_length: 15; cdr3_aa: CASSLVFRSTDTQYF; cdr3_nt: TGTGCCAGCAGCTTAGTTTTTCGTAGCACAGATACGCAGTATTTT
j_call: TRBJ2-4; clone_size: NA; v_call: TRBV6-1; d_call: NA; cdr3_length: 16; cdr3_aa: CASSELGGLDKNIQYF; cdr3_nt: TGTGCCAGCAGTGAACTGGGGGGCCTTGACAAAAACATTCAGTACTTC
j_call: TRBJ1-6; clone_size: NA; v_call: TRBV7-3; d_call: NA; cdr3_length: 15; cdr3_aa: CASSLDSSYNSPLHF; cdr3_nt: TGTGCCAGCAGCTTGGACAGCTCCTATAATTCACCCCTCCACTTT
j_call: TRBJ2-1; clone_size: NA; v_call: TRBV5-1; d_call: NA; cdr3_length: 14; cdr3_aa: CASSLGQSGHEQFF; cdr3_nt: TGCGCCAGCAGCTTGGGGCAAAGCGGCCATGAGCAGTTCTTC
j_call: TRBJ2-7; clone_size: few; v_call: TRBV27; d_call: NA; cdr3_length: 12; cdr3_aa: CASSPQGGEQYF; cdr3_nt: TGTGCCAGCAGTCCACAGGGCGGGGAGCAGTACTTC
j_call: TRBJ1-1; clone_size: NA; v_call: TRBV30; d_call: NA; cdr3_length: 15; cdr3_aa: CAWIPVGPVNTEAFF; cdr3_nt: TGTGCCTGGATTCCAGTGGGGCCGGTGAACACTGAAGCTTTCTTT
j_call: TRBJ1-6; clone_size: few; v_call: TRBV14; d_call: NA; cdr3_length: 13; cdr3_aa: CASSQFMNSPLHF; cdr3_nt: TGTGCCAGCAGCCAATTTATGAATTCACCCCTCCACTTT
j_call: TRBJ1-5; clone_size: NA; v_call: TRBV5-6; d_call: NA; cdr3_length: 15; cdr3_aa: CASSLWKMSNQPQHF; cdr3_nt: TGTGCCAGCAGCTTGTGGAAAATGAGCAATCAGCCCCAGCATTTT
j_call: TRBJ2-2; clone_size: NA; v_call: TRBV27; d_call: NA; cdr3_length: 16; cdr3_aa: CASSLFSAGRTGELFF; cdr3_nt: TGTGCCAGCAGTTTATTCTCGGCAGGGAGAACCGGGGAGCTGTTTTTT
j_call: TRBJ2-1; clone_size: once; v_call: TRBV2; d_call: NA; cdr3_length: 14; cdr3_aa: CASRHAGQTNEQFF; cdr3_nt: TGTGCCAGCAGACACGCGGGACAGACCAATGAGCAGTTCTTC
j_call: TRBJ2-1; clone_size: NA; v_call: TRBV9; d_call: NA; cdr3_length: 15; cdr3_aa: CASSVGDGSHNEQFF; cdr3_nt: TGTGCCAGCAGCGTAGGGGACGGTTCCCACAATGAGCAGTTCTTC
j_call: TRBJ2-2; clone_size: few; v_call: TRBV6-5; d_call: NA; cdr3_length: 12; cdr3_aa: CASSRHSGELFF; cdr3_nt: TGTGCCAGCAGTCGGCATTCCGGGGAGCTGTTTTTT
j_call: TRBJ2-3; clone_size: NA; v_call: TRBV5-1; d_call: TRBD2; cdr3_length: 16; cdr3_aa: CASSLEGQTSGDTQYF; cdr3_nt: TGCGCCAGCAGCTTGGAGGGCCAGACTAGCGGAGATACGCAGTATTTT
j_call: TRBJ2-7; clone_size: NA; v_call: TRBV5-1; d_call: NA; cdr3_length: 14; cdr3_aa: CASSLRGEGYEQYF; cdr3_nt: TGCGCCAGCAGCTTGCGAGGGGAAGGCTACGAGCAGTACTTC
j_call: TRBJ2-3; clone_size: NA; v_call: TRBV29-1; d_call: TRBD2; cdr3_length: 13; cdr3_aa: CSVGAGGTDTQYF; cdr3_nt: TGCAGCGTGGGAGCGGGAGGCACAGATACGCAGTATTTT
j_call: TRBJ2-2; clone_size: few; v_call: TRBV5-1; d_call: TRBD2; cdr3_length: 18; cdr3_aa: CASSLGLAGGLGTGELFF; cdr3_nt: TGCGCCAGCAGCCTCGGACTAGCGGGGGGGCTCGGCACCGGGGAGCTGTTTTTT
j_call: TRBJ2-7; clone_size: NA; v_call: TRBV18; d_call: NA; cdr3_length: 14; cdr3_aa: CASSPLGWGREQYF; cdr3_nt: TGTGCCAGCTCACCACTTGGTTGGGGGCGCGAGCAGTACTTC
j_call: TRBJ2-5; clone_size: NA; v_call: TRBV20-1; d_call: NA; cdr3_length: 11; cdr3_aa: CSARRSETQYF; cdr3_nt: TGCAGTGCTAGACGTTCGGAGACCCAGTACTTC
j_call: TRBJ1-4; clone_size: NA; v_call: TRBV9; d_call: NA; cdr3_length: 15; cdr3_aa: CASSSGLTTNEKLFF; cdr3_nt: TGTGCCAGCAGCTCCGGGCTAACAACTAATGAAAAACTGTTTTTT
j_call: TRBJ2-1; clone_size: NA; v_call: TRBV9; d_call: NA; cdr3_length: 16; cdr3_aa: CASSVVAASSYNEQFF; cdr3_nt: TGTGCCAGCAGCGTAGTTGCAGCCAGCTCCTACAATGAGCAGTTCTTC
j_call: TRBJ1-1; clone_size: NA; v_call: TRBV7-2; d_call: NA; cdr3_length: 15; cdr3_aa: CASSLALNMNTEAFF; cdr3_nt: TGTGCCAGCAGCTTAGCCTTGAACATGAACACTGAAGCTTTCTTT